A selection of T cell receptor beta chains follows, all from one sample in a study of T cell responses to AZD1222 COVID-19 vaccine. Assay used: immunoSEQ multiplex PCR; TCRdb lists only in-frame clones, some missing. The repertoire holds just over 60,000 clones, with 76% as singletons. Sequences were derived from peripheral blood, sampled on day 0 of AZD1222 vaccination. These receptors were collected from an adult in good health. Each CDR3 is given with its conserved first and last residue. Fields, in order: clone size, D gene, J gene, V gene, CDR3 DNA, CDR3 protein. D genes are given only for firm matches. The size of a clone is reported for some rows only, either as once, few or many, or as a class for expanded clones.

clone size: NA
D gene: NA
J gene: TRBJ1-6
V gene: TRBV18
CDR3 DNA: TGTGCCAGCTCACCACAGGGGAACTCCTATAATTCACCCCTCCACTTT
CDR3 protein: CASSPQGNSYNSPLHF

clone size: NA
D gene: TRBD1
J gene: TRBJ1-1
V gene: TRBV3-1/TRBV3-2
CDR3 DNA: TGTGCCAGCAGCCACGGGACAGGGGGTACAGCTTTCTTT
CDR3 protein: CASSHGTGGTAFF

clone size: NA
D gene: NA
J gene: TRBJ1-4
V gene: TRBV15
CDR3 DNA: TGTGCCACCAGCAGAGATGAGGATGAAAAACTGTTTTTT
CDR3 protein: CATSRDEDEKLFF

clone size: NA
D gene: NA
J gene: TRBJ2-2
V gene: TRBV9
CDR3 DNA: TGTGCCAGCAGCGATCACGCTAGCGAGAACACCGGGGAGCTGTTTTTT
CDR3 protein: CASSDHASENTGELFF

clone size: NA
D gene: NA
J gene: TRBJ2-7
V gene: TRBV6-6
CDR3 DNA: TGTGCCAGCATGGGGGGCTTATCCTACGAGCAGTACTTC
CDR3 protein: CASMGGLSYEQYF

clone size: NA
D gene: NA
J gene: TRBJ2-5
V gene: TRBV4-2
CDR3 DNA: TGTGCCAGCAGCCTCCGCGGCGGGGTGCGGGATTTACAAGAGACCCAGTACTTC
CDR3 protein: CASSLRGGVRDLQETQYF

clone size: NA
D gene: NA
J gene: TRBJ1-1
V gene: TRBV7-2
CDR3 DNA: TGTGCCAGCAGCTTAGTAGCCCCGGCCCCGAACACTGAAGCTTTCTTT
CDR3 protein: CASSLVAPAPNTEAFF

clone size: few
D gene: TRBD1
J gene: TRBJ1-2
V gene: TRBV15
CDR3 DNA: TGTGCCACCAGGAAGAGAACAGGGGTCGGCTACACCTTC
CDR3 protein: CATRKRTGVGYTF

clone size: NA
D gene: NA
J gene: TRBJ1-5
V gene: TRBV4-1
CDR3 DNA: TGCGCCAGCAGCCAAGAAGGAGGGCTTAGCAATCAGCCCCAGCATTTT
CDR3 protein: CASSQEGGLSNQPQHF

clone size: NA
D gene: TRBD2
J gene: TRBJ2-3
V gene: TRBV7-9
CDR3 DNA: TGTGCCAGCAGCTCCTGGGGTAGCGGGGGCCCCGATACGCAGTATTTT
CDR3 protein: CASSSWGSGGPDTQYF

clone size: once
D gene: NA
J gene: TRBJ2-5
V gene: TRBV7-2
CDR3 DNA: TGTGCCAGCTCTAGGGGCGGTGAAGAGACCCAGTACTTC
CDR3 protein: CASSRGGEETQYF

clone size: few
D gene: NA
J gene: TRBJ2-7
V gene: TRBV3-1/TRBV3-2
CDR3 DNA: TGTGCCAGCAGCCAAGGGTATCAGGGGGGGAGGCAGTACTTC
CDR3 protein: CASSQGYQGGRQYF

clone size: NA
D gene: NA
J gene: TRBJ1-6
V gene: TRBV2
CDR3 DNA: TGTGCCAGCAGGGGGGTAGACAATTCACCCCTCCACTTT
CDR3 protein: CASRGVDNSPLHF

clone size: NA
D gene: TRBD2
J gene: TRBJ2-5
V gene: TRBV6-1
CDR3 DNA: TGTGCCAGCAGTGAAACCTTAGCGGGGGGAGAGACCCAGTACTTC
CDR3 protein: CASSETLAGGETQYF

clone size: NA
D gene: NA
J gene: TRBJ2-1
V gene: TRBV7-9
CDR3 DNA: TGTGCCAGCAGCTTATCTGGAAGTCGCACCTACAATGAGCAGTTCTTC
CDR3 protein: CASSLSGSRTYNEQFF

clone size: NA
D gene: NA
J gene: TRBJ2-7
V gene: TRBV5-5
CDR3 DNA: TGTGCCAGCAGCAGCCCCGGGACAAATTACGAGCAGTACTTC
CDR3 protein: CASSSPGTNYEQYF

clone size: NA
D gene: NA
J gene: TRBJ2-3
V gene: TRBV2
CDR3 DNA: TGTGCCAGCAGTCCCGGGGGCACAGATACGCAGTATTTT
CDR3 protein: CASSPGGTDTQYF

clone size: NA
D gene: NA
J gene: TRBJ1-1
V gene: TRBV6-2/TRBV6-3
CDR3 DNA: TGTGCCAGCAGTGGGTTATGGGGCGGGAACACTGAAGCTTTCTTT
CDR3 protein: CASSGLWGGNTEAFF

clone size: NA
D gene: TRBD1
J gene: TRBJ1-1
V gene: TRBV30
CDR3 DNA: TGTGCCTGGAGCCATGGACAGGGGGCCTCCACTGAAGCTTTCTTT
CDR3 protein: CAWSHGQGASTEAFF

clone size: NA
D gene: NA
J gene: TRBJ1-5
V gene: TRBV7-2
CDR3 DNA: TGTGCCAGCAGCCCCAGAAGGGGAAATCAGCCCCAGCATTTT
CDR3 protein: CASSPRRGNQPQHF

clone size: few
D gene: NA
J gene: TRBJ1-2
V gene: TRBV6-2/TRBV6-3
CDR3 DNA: TGTGCCAGCAGTTACTCAGGCTATGGCTACACCTTC
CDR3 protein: CASSYSGYGYTF

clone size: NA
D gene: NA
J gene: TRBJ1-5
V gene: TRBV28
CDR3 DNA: TGTGCCAGCAGTGTGTCCAATCAGCCCCAGCATTTT
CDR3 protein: CASSVSNQPQHF

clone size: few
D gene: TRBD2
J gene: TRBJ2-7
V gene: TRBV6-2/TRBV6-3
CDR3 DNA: TGTGCCAGCAGTCGGACTAGCGGGGGGGCCTTCTACGAGCAGTACTTC
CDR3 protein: CASSRTSGGAFYEQYF

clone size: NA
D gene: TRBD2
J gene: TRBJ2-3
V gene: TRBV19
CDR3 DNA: TGTGCCAGTAGTATCGCGACTAGCGGGGGGGCCAGAGATACGCAGTATTTT
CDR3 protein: CASSIATSGGARDTQYF

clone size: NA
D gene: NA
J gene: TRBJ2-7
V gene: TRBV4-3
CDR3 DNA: TGCGCCAGCAGCCAAGGGGGTGCTAGCTCCTACGAGCAGTACTTC
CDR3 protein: CASSQGGASSYEQYF

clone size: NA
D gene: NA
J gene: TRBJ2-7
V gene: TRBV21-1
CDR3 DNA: TGTGCCAGCAGCAATGGAGTACCCTACGAGCAGTACTTC
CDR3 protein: CASSNGVPYEQYF

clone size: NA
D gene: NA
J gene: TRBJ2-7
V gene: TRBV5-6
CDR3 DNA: TGTGCCAGCAGCCCGCCCTCCTCCTACGAGCAGTACTTC
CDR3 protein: CASSPPSSYEQYF

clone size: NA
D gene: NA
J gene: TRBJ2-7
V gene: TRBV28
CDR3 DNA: TGTGCCAGCAGTTTCTGGGACAAATCCTACGAGCAGTACTTC
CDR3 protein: CASSFWDKSYEQYF

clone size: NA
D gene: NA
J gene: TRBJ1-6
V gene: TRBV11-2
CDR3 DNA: TGTGCCAGCAGCTTAGACCCAGGGCGGAATTCACCCCTCCACTTT
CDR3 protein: CASSLDPGRNSPLHF

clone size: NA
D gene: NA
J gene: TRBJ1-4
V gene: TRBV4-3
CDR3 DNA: TGCGCCAGCAGCCCCTCCTTTGGCTCCGGAAAACTGTTTTTT
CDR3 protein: CASSPSFGSGKLFF

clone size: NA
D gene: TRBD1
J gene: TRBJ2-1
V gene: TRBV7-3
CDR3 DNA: TGTGCCAGCAGCTCCCGGGACAGGGCTTACAGCAATGAGCAGTTCTTC
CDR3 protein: CASSSRDRAYSNEQFF

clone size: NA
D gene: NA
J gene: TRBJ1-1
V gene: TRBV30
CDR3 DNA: TGTGCCTGGAGTGTACAGTCGGGGTACACTGAAGCTTTCTTT
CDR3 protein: CAWSVQSGYTEAFF

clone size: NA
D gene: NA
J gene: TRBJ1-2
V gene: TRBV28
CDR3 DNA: TGTGCCAGCCATCCGGTCGTCCCCGGTGGCTATGGCTACACCTTC
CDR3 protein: CASHPVVPGGYGYTF

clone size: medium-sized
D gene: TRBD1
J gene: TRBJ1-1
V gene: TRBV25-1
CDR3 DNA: TGTGCCAGCCAACAGGGGATGAACACTGAAGCTTTCTTT
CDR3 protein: CASQQGMNTEAFF

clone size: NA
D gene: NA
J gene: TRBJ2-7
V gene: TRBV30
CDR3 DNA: TGTGCCTGGAGTTTAGCCTACGAGCAGTACTTC
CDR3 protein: CAWSLAYEQYF

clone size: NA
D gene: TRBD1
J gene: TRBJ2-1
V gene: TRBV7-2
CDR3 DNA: TGTGCCAGCAGCTCGACAGGGGTTGGTGAGCAGTTCTTC
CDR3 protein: CASSSTGVGEQFF

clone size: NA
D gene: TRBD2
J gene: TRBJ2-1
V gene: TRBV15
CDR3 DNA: TGTGCCACCAGCAGACCATCTAGCGGCCCAAACAATGAGCAGTTCTTC
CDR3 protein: CATSRPSSGPNNEQFF

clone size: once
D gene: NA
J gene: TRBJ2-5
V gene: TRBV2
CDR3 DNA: TGTGCCAGCAGTGGAGCAGGACAAGAGACCCAGTACTTC
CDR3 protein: CASSGAGQETQYF

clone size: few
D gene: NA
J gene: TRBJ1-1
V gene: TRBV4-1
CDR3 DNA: TGCGCCAGCAGCCAATTGTACAGGGCAGAAGCTTTCTTT
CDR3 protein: CASSQLYRAEAFF

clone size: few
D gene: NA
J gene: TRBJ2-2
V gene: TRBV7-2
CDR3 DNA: TGTGCCAGCAGCCCCTCAACCGGGGAGCTGTTTTTT
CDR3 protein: CASSPSTGELFF

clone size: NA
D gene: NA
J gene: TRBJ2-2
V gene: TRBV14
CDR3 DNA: TGTGCCAGCAGCCTTGGAAACACCGGGGAGCTGTTTTTT
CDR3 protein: CASSLGNTGELFF

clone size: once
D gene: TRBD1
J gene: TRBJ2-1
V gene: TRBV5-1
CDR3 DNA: TGCGCCAGCAGCTTCGGACAGGGAGGCCACAATGAGCAGTTCTTC
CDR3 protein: CASSFGQGGHNEQFF

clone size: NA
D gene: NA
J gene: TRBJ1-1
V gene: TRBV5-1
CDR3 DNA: TGCGCCAGCAGCTTGGAAAGGGCCACTGAAGCTTTCTTT
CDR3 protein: CASSLERATEAFF

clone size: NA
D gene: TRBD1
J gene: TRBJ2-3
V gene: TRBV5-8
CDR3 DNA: TGTGCCAGCAGCTCCGGGACAGGGGCCGTTACGCAGTATTTT
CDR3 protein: CASSSGTGAVTQYF

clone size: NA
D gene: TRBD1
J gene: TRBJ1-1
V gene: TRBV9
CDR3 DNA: TGTGCCAGCAGCGCCAGGGGGGCGAACACTGAAGCTTTCTTT
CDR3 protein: CASSARGANTEAFF

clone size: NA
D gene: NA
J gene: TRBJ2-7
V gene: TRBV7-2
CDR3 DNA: TGTGCCAGCAGCTCGACGACAGGTAACCTGCCGGACTTC
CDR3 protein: CASSSTTGNLPDF

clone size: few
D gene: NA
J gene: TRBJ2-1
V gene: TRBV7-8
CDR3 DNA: TGTGCCAGCAGCTTAGATAGGGCGCGAGAGCAGTTCTTC
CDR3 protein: CASSLDRAREQFF

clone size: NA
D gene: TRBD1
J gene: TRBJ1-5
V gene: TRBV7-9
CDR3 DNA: TGTGCCAGCAGCTCACATCTTGACAGGGGGAATGGCAATCAGCCCCAGCATTTT
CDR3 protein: CASSSHLDRGNGNQPQHF

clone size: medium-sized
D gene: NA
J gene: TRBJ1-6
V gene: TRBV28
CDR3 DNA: TGTGCCACCGGGGCCAGTTATAATTCACCCCTCCACTTT
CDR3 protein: CATGASYNSPLHF

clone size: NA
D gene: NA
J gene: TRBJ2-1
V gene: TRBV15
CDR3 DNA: TGTGCCACCAGCAGGGATAGTTCAGCGTCGGTTTACAATGAGCAGTTCTTC
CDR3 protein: CATSRDSSASVYNEQFF

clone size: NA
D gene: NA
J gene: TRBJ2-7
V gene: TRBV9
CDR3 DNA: TGTGCCAGCAGCGTAGGTGAGGGGGTACCCTACGAGCAGTACTTC
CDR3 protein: CASSVGEGVPYEQYF